Listed here are 8 T cell receptor beta chains from one sample, sequenced in a study of cytomegalovirus exposure and HLA in healthy donors. PCR employed 60 Vbeta and 13 Jbeta primers. Method: immunoSEQ multiplex PCR; TCRdb's copy keeps in-frame clones and lacks some. The table has 190,000 or so clones, about 80% seen once. The sequencing input was PBMCs. These TCRs come from a boy aged 5 to 17 in good health and CMV-seronegative.

This clone appeared once. The chain carries TRBV19 and TRBJ2-3; the D gene is possibly TRBD1 (5 bases). V lost 5 bases and J 6 bases, leaving 12 bases between the germline ends. CDR1 is LNHDA and CDR2 is SQIVND in the germline V gene (reference sequence). The CDR3 is 13 amino acids. CDR3 sequence (DNA): TGTGCCAGTAGTCCCGGACACCGGGATACGCAGTATTTT. As protein: CASSPGHRDTQYF.

The rearrangement uses TRBV6-4 and TRBJ2-6, with 13 positions matching TRBD2. The junction had 2 bases not matched to a gene; V was cut back by 4 bases and J by 2 bases. This CDR3 is built from 17 residues. Germline CDR1 reads MRHNA; CDR2 reads SNTAGT. Written as DNA, the CDR3 is TGTGCCAGCAGTGTAGGGACTAGCGGGACTGGGGCCAACGTCCTGACTTTC. Translation: CASSVGTSGTGANVLTF.

The CDR3 is CAWGTSVENEKLFF. Written as DNA, the CDR3 is TGTGCCTGGGGGACTTCCGTCGAGAATGAAAAACTGTTTTTT. J is TRBJ1-4 and V is TRBV30, with a weak D call TRBD1 (5 bases). V was pared by 5 bases and J by 5 bases, with 15 bases between. The CDR3 length is 14 residues. CDR1 and CDR2 (germline): GTSNPN, SVGIG (reference sequence).

The J gene is TRBJ2-1, the V gene TRBV19; 7 bases align to TRBD2. The CDR3 contains 13 residues. CDR1 is LNHDA, CDR2 SQIVND, per germline (reference sequence). J lost 6 bases, V lost 5 bases, and 4 bases had no gene match. CDR3 coding DNA: TGTGCCAGTAGTCCCTGGACTAGCAATGAGCAGTTCTTC. Translated: CASSPWTSNEQFF. Based on the CDR3 plus reference TRBV19 and TRBJ2-1, the full variable domain is DGGITQSPKYLFRKEGQNVTLSCEQNLNHDAMYWYRQDPGQGLRLIYYSQIVNDFQKGDIAEGYSVSREKKESFPLTVTSAQKNPTAFYLCASSPWTSNEQFFGPGTRLTVL.

The chain employs TRBV6-5 and TRBJ1-1; D might be TRBD1 (6 bases). The length of the CDR3 is 14 residues. V lost 8 bases and J 3 bases, leaving 16 bases between the germline ends. CDR1 is MNHEY and CDR2 is SVGAGI in the germline V gene. The CDR3 coding sequence is TGTGCCAGCGGAATAGGGGGTATTGACACTGAAGCTTTCTTT. This gives the protein CASGIGGIDTEAFF.

The chain uses TRBV5-1 and TRBJ2-4; 9 nucleotides align to TRBD2. The CDR3 runs 17 residues. J was trimmed by 3 bases and V by 0 bases; bases with no gene match: 7. Germline loops: CDR1 SGHRS, CDR2 YFSETQ. The DNA of the CDR3 is TGCGCCAGCAGCTTGGCCTATATTAGCGGGGGCAAAAACATTCAGTACTTC. Amino acids: CASSLAYISGGKNIQYF.

J is TRBJ2-3 and V is TRBV5-1; 8 nucleotides agree with TRBD2. V lost 2 bases, J lost 2 bases, and 7 bases stayed unmatched. Per the germline V gene, CDR1 is SGHRS and CDR2 is YFSETQ. CDR3 length: 16 amino acids. The CDR3 sequence: CASSFRRGADTDTQYF. As DNA, the CDR3 is TGCGCCAGCAGCTTTAGGCGGGGGGCAGACACAGATACGCAGTATTTT.

The J gene is TRBJ2-7, the V gene TRBV7-2, with 8 bases matching TRBD1. V shed 5 bases, J shed 0 bases, and the junction held 6 bases outside the gene matches. Germline V gene lookup returns CDR1 SGHTA and CDR2 FQGNSA. The CDR3 totals 15 residues. The CDR3 DNA sequence: TGTGCCAGCAGCGAGGGACAGGTTCTCTCCTACGAGCAGTACTTC. This codes for CASSEGQVLSYEQYF.